This TCR beta chain was sequenced during a study of graft-versus-host responses after intestinal transplantation. As for the study in general: Grafts that recipients had were multivisceral, liver-intestinal, or isolated intestinal transplants. Anti-thymocyte globulin was used for induction in all recipients, who then took tacrolimus and steroids for roughly three years. Study findings and constraints: Patients with graft-donor T cell macrochimerism had high graft-versus-host to host-versus-graft clonal ratios in allografts. Recipient marrow showed GvH clones, some seen first in ileum or blood.

Germline V lookup: CDR1 SGDLS, CDR2 YYNGEE. CDR3 length: 17 amino acids. Between the trimmed V and J ends, which lost 3 bases and 4 bases, there was a span of 19 bases. The protocol was immunoSEQ multiplex PCR, while the TCRdb copy is restricted to in-frame clones and leaves out a portion. The repertoire has roughly 99,000 clones, roughly 87% of them found once; the top ten carry around 0.76%. Note on this clone: Its antigen remains unknown.

The chain is built from TRBV9 and TRBJ2-2; D possibly corresponds to TRBD2 (5 bases). The receptor comes from a human donor who was the organ donor for an intestinal transplant. The specimen was unstimulated CD4+ T cells sorted from spleen or lymph node cells, collected before transplant. CDR3 residues: CASSGPSGIRTTGELFF. CDR3 nucleotides: TGTGCCAGCAGCGGACCCTCGGGGATTCGTACCACCGGGGAGCTGTTTTTT.